This is a list of T cell receptor beta chains from one sample in a study of shared clonotypes between healthy human individuals. Profiled with immunoSEQ multiplex PCR; TCRdb holds only in-frame clones, not every one. The table includes more than 500,000 clones, around 96% detected once. Specimen: naive CD8+ T cells sorted from blood. The receptors were gathered from a woman aged 25 to 39 in good health. Both conserved end residues are part of each CDR3. The D gene is left open where the match is weak. Clone size, where shown, is once, few, many, or a class for clones that have expanded.

v_gene: TRBV27
abundance: -
j_gene: TRBJ2-2
d_gene: -
CDR3aa: CASSDRSNTGELFF
CDR3nt: TGTGCCAGCAGTGACAGGTCGAACACCGGGGAGCTGTTTTTT

v_gene: TRBV19
abundance: -
j_gene: TRBJ2-7
d_gene: TRBD2
CDR3aa: CASSPGLAGSEQYF
CDR3nt: TGTGCCAGTAGCCCGGGACTAGCGGGAAGCGAGCAGTACTTC

v_gene: TRBV4-1
abundance: -
j_gene: TRBJ2-7
d_gene: -
CDR3aa: CASSQGHEQYF
CDR3nt: TGCGCCAGCAGCCAAGGTCACGAGCAGTACTTC

v_gene: TRBV28
abundance: once
j_gene: TRBJ2-7
d_gene: TRBD2
CDR3aa: CASSYSGSAVEQYF
CDR3nt: TGTGCCAGCAGTTACAGCGGGAGCGCCGTCGAGCAGTACTTC

v_gene: TRBV6-5
abundance: -
j_gene: TRBJ2-2
d_gene: -
CDR3aa: CASSAVGELFF
CDR3nt: TGTGCCAGCTCGGCAGTCGGGGAGCTGTTTTTT

v_gene: TRBV29-1
abundance: -
j_gene: TRBJ2-1
d_gene: TRBD1
CDR3aa: CSVAGTGWDEQFF
CDR3nt: TGCAGCGTTGCGGGGACAGGGTGGGATGAGCAGTTCTTC

v_gene: TRBV5-6
abundance: -
j_gene: TRBJ2-5
d_gene: -
CDR3aa: CASSLDRDQETQYF
CDR3nt: TGTGCCAGCAGCTTGGACAGGGACCAAGAGACCCAGTACTTC

v_gene: TRBV7-8
abundance: -
j_gene: TRBJ2-2
d_gene: TRBD2
CDR3aa: CASSLLLAGGVDTGELFF
CDR3nt: TGTGCCAGCAGCTTATTGCTAGCGGGAGGGGTCGACACCGGGGAGCTGTTTTTT

v_gene: TRBV5-4
abundance: -
j_gene: TRBJ2-7
d_gene: -
CDR3aa: CASSLGGTYEQYF
CDR3nt: TGTGCCAGCAGCTTAGGGGGAACCTACGAGCAGTACTTC

v_gene: TRBV4-1
abundance: once
j_gene: TRBJ2-1
d_gene: TRBD2
CDR3aa: CASSHPGGGGRGEQFF
CDR3nt: TGCGCCAGCAGCCACCCGGGTGGGGGAGGGCGCGGTGAGCAGTTCTTC

v_gene: TRBV5-6
abundance: -
j_gene: TRBJ2-1
d_gene: TRBD1
CDR3aa: CASSWDRDNEQFF
CDR3nt: TGTGCCAGCAGTTGGGACAGGGACAATGAGCAGTTCTTC

v_gene: TRBV7-9
abundance: -
j_gene: TRBJ2-7
d_gene: -
CDR3aa: CASSSGTYEQYF
CDR3nt: TGTGCCAGCAGCTCAGGGACCTACGAGCAGTACTTC